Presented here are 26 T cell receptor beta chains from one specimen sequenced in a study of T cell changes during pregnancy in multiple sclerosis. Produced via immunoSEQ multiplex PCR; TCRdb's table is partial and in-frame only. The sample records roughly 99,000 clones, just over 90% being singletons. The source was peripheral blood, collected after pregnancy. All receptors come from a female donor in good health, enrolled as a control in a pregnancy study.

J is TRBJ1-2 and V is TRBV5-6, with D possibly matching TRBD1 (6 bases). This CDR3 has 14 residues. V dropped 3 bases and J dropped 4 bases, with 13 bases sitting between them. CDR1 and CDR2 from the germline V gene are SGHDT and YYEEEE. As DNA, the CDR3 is TGTGCCAGCAGCTCAGACAGGCCAGGCTATGGCTACACCTTC. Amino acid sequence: CASSSDRPGYGYTF.

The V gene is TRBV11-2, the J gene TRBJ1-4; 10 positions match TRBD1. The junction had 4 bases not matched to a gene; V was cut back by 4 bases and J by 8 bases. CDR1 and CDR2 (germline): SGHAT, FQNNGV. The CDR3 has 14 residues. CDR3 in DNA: TGTGCCAGCAGCTCGACAGGGGGCGGGGAAAAACTGTTTTTT. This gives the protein CASSSTGGGEKLFF.

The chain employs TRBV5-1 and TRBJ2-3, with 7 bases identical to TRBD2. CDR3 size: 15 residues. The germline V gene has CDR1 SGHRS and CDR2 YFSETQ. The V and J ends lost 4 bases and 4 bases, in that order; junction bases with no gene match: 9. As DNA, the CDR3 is TGCGCCAGCAGCCCAACCGGGACTACGGCAGATACGCAGTATTTT. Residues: CASSPTGTTADTQYF. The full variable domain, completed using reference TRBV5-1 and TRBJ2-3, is KAGVTQTPRYLIKTRGQQVTLSCSPISGHRSVSWYQQTPGQGLQFLFEYFSETQRNKGNFPGRFSGRQFSNSRSEMNVSTLELGDSALYLCASSPTGTTADTQYFGPGTRLTVL.

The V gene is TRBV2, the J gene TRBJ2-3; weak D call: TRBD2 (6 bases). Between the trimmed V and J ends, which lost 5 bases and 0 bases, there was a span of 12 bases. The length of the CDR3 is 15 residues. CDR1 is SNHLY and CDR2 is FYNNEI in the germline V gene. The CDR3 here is CASSPGTPSTDTQYF. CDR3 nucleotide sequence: TGTGCCAGCAGTCCCGGGACTCCAAGCACAGATACGCAGTATTTT.

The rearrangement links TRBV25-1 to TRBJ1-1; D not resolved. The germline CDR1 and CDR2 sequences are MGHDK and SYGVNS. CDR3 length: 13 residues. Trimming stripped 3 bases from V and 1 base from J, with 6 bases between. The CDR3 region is CASSERENTEAFF. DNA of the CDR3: TGTGCCAGCAGTGAGAGGGAGAACACTGAAGCTTTCTTT.

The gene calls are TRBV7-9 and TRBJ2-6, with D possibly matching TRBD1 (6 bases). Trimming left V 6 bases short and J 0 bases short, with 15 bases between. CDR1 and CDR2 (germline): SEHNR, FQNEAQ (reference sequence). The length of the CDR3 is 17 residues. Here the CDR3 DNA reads TGTGCCAGCAGACGGACAGAGAAGGCCTCTGGGGCCAACGTCCTGACTTTC. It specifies CASRRTEKASGANVLTF. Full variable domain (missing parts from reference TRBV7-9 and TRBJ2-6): DTGVSQNPRHKITKRGQNVTFRCDPISEHNRLYWYRQTLGQGPEFLTYFQNEAQLEKSRLLSDRFSAERPKGSFSTLEIQRTEQGDSAMYLCASRRTEKASGANVLTFGAGSRLTVL.

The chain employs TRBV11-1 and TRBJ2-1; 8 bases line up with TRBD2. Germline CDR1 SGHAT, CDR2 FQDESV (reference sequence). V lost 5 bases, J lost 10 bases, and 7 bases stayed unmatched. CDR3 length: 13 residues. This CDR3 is CASSPLGGREQFF. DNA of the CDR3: TGTGCCAGCAGCCCCCTAGGCGGGAGGGAGCAGTTCTTC. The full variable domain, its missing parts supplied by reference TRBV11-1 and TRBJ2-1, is EAEVAQSPRYKITEKSQAVAFWCDPISGHATLYWYRQILGQGPELLVQFQDESVVDDSQLPKDRFSAERLKGVDSTLKIQPAELGDSAMYLCASSPLGGREQFFGPGTRLTVL.

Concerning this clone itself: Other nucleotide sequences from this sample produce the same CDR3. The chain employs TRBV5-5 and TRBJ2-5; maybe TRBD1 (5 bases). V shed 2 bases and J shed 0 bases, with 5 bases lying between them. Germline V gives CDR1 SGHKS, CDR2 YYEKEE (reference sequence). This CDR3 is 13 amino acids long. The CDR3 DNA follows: TGTGCCAGCAGCTTACAGGACCAAGAGACCCAGTACTTC. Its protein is CASSLQDQETQYF.

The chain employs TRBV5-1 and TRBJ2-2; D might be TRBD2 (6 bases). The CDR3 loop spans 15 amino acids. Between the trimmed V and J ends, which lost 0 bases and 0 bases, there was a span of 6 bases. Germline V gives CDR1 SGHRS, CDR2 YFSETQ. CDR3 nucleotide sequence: TGCGCCAGCAGCTTGGGGACTACGAACACCGGGGAGCTGTTTTTT. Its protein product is CASSLGTTNTGELFF.

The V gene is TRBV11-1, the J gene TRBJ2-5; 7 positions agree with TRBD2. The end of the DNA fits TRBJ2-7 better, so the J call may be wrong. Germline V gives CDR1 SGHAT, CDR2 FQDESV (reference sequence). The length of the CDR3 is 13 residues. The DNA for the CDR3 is TGTGCCAGCAAAAATACGGGGGGATACGAGCAGTACTTC. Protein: CASKNTGGYEQYF.

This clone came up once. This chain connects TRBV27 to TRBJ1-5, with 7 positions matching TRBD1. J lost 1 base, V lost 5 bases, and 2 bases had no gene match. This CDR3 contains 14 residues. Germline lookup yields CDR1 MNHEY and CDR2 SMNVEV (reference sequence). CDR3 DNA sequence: TGTGCCAGCAGTGACAGGGAAAGCAATCAGCCCCAGCATTTT. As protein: CASSDRESNQPQHF.

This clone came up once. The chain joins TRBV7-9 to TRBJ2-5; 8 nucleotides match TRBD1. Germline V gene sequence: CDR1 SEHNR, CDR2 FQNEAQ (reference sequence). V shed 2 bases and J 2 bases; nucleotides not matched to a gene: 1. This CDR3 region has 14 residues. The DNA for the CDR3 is TGTGCCAGCAGCTTAAACAGGGGGCAAGAGACCCAGTACTTC. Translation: CASSLNRGQETQYF.

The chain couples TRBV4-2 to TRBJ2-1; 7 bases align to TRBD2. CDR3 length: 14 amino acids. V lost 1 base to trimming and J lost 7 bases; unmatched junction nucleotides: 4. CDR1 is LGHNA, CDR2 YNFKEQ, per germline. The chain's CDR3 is CASSQGGGRNEQFF. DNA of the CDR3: TGTGCCAGCAGCCAAGGGGGGGGGAGGAATGAGCAGTTCTTC.

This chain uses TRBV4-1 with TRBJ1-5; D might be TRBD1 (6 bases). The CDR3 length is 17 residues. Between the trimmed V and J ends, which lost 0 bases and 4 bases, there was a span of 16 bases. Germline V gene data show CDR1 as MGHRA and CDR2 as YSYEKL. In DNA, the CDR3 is TGCGCCAGCAGCCAAGACCCCGGACAGAATGATAATCAGCCCCAGCATTTT. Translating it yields CASSQDPGQNDNQPQHF.

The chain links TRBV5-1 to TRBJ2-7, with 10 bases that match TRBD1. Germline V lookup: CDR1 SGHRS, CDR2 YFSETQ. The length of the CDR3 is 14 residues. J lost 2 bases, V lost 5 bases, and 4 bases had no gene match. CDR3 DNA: TGCGCCAGCAGTTCTGGACAGGGGGCCTACGAGCAGTACTTC. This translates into CASSSGQGAYEQYF.

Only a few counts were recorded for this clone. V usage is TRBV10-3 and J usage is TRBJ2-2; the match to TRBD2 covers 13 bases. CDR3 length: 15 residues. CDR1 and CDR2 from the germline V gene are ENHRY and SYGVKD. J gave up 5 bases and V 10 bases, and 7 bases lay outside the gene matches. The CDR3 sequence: CATRTSGSGTGELFF. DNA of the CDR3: TGTGCCACCCGGACTAGCGGGAGTGGGACCGGGGAGCTGTTTTTT.

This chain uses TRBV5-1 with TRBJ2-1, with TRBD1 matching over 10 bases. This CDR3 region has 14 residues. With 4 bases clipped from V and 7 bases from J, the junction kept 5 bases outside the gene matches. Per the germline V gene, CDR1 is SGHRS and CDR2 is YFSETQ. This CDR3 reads CASSLGQGVNEQFF. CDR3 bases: TGCGCCAGCAGCCTCGGACAGGGGGTGAATGAGCAGTTCTTC.

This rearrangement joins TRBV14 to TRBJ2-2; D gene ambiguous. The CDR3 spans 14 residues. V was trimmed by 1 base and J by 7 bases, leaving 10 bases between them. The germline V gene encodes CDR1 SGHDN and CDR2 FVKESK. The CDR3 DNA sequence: TGTGCCAGCAGCCAAGTATTGACGGGCGGGGAGCTGTTTTTT. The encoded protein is CASSQVLTGGELFF.

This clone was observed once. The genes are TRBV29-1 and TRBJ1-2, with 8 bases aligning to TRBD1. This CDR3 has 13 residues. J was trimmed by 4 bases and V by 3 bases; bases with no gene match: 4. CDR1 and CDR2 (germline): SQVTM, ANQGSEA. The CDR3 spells CSVERDRIYGYTF. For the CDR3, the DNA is TGCAGCGTTGAGCGGGACAGGATCTATGGCTACACCTTC.

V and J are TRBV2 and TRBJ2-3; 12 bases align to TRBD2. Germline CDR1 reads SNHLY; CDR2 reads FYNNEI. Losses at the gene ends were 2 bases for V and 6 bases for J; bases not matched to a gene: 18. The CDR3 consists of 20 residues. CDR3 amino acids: CASSEKGTGATSGSLDTQYF. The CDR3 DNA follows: TGTGCCAGCAGTGAAAAGGGAACGGGGGCGACTAGCGGGAGCCTCGATACGCAGTATTTT.

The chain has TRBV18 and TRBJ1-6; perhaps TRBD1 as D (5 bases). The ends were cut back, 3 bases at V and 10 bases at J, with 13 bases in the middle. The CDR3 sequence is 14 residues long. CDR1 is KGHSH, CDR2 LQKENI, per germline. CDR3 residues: CASSPAAGDSPLHF. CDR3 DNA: TGTGCCAGCTCACCCGCCGCGGGGGACTCACCCCTCCACTTT.

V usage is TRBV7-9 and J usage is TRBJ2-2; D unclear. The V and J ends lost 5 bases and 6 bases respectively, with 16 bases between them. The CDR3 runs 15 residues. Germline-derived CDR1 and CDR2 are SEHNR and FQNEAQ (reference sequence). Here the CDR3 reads CASSRLPGGAGELFF. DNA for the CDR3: TGTGCCAGCAGCCGACTCCCTGGCGGAGCCGGGGAGCTGTTTTTT.

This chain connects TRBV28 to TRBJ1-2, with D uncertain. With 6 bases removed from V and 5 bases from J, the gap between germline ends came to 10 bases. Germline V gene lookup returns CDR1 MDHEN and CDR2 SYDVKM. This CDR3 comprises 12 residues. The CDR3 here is CASSAGRYGYTF. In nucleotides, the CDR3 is TGTGCCAGCAGCGCCGGTAGATATGGCTACACCTTC.

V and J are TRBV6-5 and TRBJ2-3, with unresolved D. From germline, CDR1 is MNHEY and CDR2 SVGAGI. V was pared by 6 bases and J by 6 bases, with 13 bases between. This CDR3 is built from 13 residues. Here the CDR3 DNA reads TGTGCCAGCAGCATTAACGGGTGGGATACGCAGTATTTT. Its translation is CASSINGWDTQYF.

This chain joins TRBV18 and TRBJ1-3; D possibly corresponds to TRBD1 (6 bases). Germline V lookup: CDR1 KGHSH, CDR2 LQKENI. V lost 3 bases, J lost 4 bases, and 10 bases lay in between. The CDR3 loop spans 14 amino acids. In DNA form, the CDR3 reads TGTGCCAGCTCACCGGGGGGGGCCGGAAACACCATATATTTT. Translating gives CASSPGGAGNTIYF.

The CDR3 DNA reads as TGTGCCACCAGCAGGGGCCCCGGGACAGGAGCCGACGGGGAGCTGTTTTTT. Residues: CATSRGPGTGADGELFF. V usage is TRBV15 and J usage is TRBJ2-2; TRBD1 matches 8 bases. The CDR3 contains 17 residues. Trimming at V came to 3 bases and at J to 7 bases, leaving 13 bases not matched to a gene. From germline, CDR1 is LNHNV and CDR2 YYDKDF (reference sequence).